A single sample is the source of the 4 T cell receptor beta chains below, sequenced in a study of blood T cell repertoires in COVID-19. The assay was immunoSEQ multiplex PCR, and TCRdb's table has in-frame clones only and misses some. The repertoire holds some 91,000 clones, with 70% to 90% as singletons. Sequenced material: peripheral blood. The origin of the receptors is a human donor in a cohort sampled during active COVID-19.

This chain links TRBV30 with TRBJ1-5, with D possibly being TRBD1 (5 bases). The V and J ends lost 2 bases and 4 bases respectively, with 12 bases between them. The CDR3 contains 14 residues. The V gene's germline CDR1 is GTSNPN and CDR2 SVGIG (reference sequence). CDR3 coding DNA: TGTGCCTGGAGTAAAACAGGAGTAAATCAGCCCCAGCATTTT. Translated: CAWSKTGVNQPQHF.

The chain employs TRBV11-2 and TRBJ1-1, with 9 bases aligning to TRBD1. Trimming at V came to 1 base and at J to 5 bases, leaving 8 bases not matched to a gene. Looked up from germline, CDR1 is SGHAT and CDR2 is FQNNGV. CDR3 length: 16 residues. As DNA, the CDR3 is TGTGCCAGCAGCTTAGGAGGGACAGGGAAGGGTACTGAAGCTTTCTTT. It codes for CASSLGGTGKGTEAFF.

V gene TRBV10-2 combines with J gene TRBJ2-3, with 7 nucleotides matching TRBD2. Germline CDR1 reads WSHSY; CDR2 reads SAAADI. This CDR3 has 15 amino acids. V shed 5 bases and J 2 bases; nucleotides not matched to a gene: 7. Here the CDR3 DNA reads TGCGCCAGCAGTTTCTTTAGCGGGCCCACAGATACGCAGTATTTT. Amino acids: CASSFFSGPTDTQYF.

The V gene is TRBV28, the J gene TRBJ2-5; 9 positions agree with TRBD2. Germline assignment: CDR1 MDHEN and CDR2 SYDVKM. V lost 5 bases and J lost 5; bases outside the gene matches: 12. The length of the CDR3 is 16 residues. For the CDR3, the DNA is TGTGCCAGCAGTCGACTCCCAGCGGGAGGAGGGGAGACCCAGTACTTC. Its translation is CASSRLPAGGGETQYF.